The 19 T cell receptor beta chains below all came from one sample that was sequenced in a study of Graves' ophthalmopathy and Graves' hyperthyroidism. The authors amplified TCR beta CDR3 regions from RNA transcripts. The first-round RT-PCR employed HTBI primers together with the Qiagen OneStep RT-PCR kit. A multiplex PCR was then performed as the second round. TCRdb ran MiXCR on the multiplex PCR reads and lists one entry per CDR3 protein. The repertoire holds 150,000 to 200,000 distinct CDR3 sequences, 39% seen once, with 8% to 9.5% in the top ten. The sample comprised peripheral blood. These receptors came from a man between 25 and 39 years old with Graves' ophthalmopathy.

The chain recombines TRBV6-1 with TRBJ2-7, with D tentatively TRBD1 (5 bases). There are 14 residues in the CDR3. Deletions cut 6 bases from V and 2 bases from J, with 14 bases between. In germline, CDR1 is MNHNS, CDR2 SASEGT. The DNA of the CDR3 is TGTGCCAGCAGCACAGTGGGGCAGGCCTACGAGCAGTACTTC. It encodes CASSTVGQAYEQYF.

This clonotype was counted at least ten times. The chain links TRBV12-3 or TRBV12-4 to TRBJ2-4, with D possibly being TRBD2 (6 bases). The length of the CDR3 is 12 residues. V was clipped by 5 bases and J by 12 bases, with 14 bases between them. The CDR3 DNA follows: TGTGCCAGCAGTCCCCGGGGACTCGCTCAGTACTTC. Translated: CASSPRGLAQYF.

This clonotype was counted many times. This chain joins TRBV30 and TRBJ2-1; 7 bases match TRBD2. There are 11 residues in the CDR3. The germline V gene has CDR1 GTSNPN and CDR2 SVGIG (reference sequence). V gave up 4 bases and J gave up 9 bases; unmatched junction bases: 3. The CDR3 nucleotides are TGTGCCTGGACTGGGGGGGGTGAGCAGTTCTTC. Protein product: CAWTGGGEQFF.

The V call is TRBV6-1, the J call TRBJ1-5; D is unresolved. Germline V lookup: CDR1 MNHNS, CDR2 SASEGT. This CDR3 contains 15 residues. Trimming left V 5 bases short and J 0 bases short, with 11 bases between. The CDR3 loop reads CASSHNTDSNQPQHF. In DNA, the CDR3 is TGTGCCAGCAGTCATAATACAGATAGCAATCAGCCCCAGCATTTT.

This clonotype is termed medium-sized. J is TRBJ1-2 and V is TRBV19, with 8 nucleotides matching TRBD1. V lost 10 bases and J lost 4; bases outside the gene matches: 8. This CDR3 contains 13 residues. The V gene's germline CDR1 is LNHDA and CDR2 SQIVND (reference sequence). Written as DNA, the CDR3 is TGTGCCACTTGGACAGGGTTTTTCTATGGCTACACCTTC. This encodes CATWTGFFYGYTF.

This clonotype was counted at least ten times. The V call is TRBV2, the J call TRBJ2-5; TRBD1 aligns across 7 bases. J lost 3 bases, V lost 7 bases, and 5 bases had no gene match. Germline assignment: CDR1 SNHLY and CDR2 FYNNEI. This CDR3 comprises 13 residues. CDR3 sequence (DNA): TGTGCCAGCACGGGACAGATAGAAGAGACCCAGTACTTC. Translating gives CASTGQIEETQYF.

This clonotype has at least ten counts. The rearrangement links TRBV28 to TRBJ1-2; TRBD1 might be the D (6 bases). V lost 10 bases to trimming and J lost 8 bases, with 23 bases between them. The V gene's germline CDR1 is MDHEN and CDR2 SYDVKM. This CDR3 has 14 residues. The CDR3 reads CATLNGGGANGYTF. CDR3 coding DNA: TGTGCCACCCTCAATGGAGGGGGGGCTAACGGCTACACCTTC.

This clonotype appeared many times. CDR3 in DNA: TGTGCCTGGAGTGGAGGGGGGAACACTGAAGCTTTCTTT. This translates into CAWSGGGNTEAFF. The rearrangement joins TRBV30 to TRBJ1-1; tentatively, D is TRBD1 (6 bases). The V end lost 1 base, the J end lost 1 base, and 7 bases lay between the germline ends. Germline V gives CDR1 GTSNPN, CDR2 SVGIG (reference sequence). The CDR3 length is 13 residues.

The gene calls are TRBV11-2 and TRBJ1-1; D unclear. CDR3 length: 14 residues. Germline V gene data show CDR1 as SGHAT and CDR2 as FQNNGV. Trimming shortened V by 3 bases and J by 1 base, and 9 bases separated the two germline ends. The CDR3 loop is CASSFLRENTEAFF. The DNA for the CDR3 is TGTGCCAGCAGCTTTCTAAGGGAGAACACTGAAGCTTTCTTT.

The V and J genes are TRBV24-1 and TRBJ1-1; a weak D match, TRBD1 (5 bases). The V gene's germline CDR1 is KGHDR and CDR2 SFDVKD. Trimming left V 4 bases short and J 5 bases short, with 13 bases between. The CDR3 spans 14 residues. The CDR3 protein is CATSDPGEGTEAFF. The DNA of the CDR3 is TGTGCCACCAGTGACCCGGGGGAAGGTACTGAAGCTTTCTTT.

At least ten counts were recorded for this clonotype. This chain connects TRBV12-3 or TRBV12-4 to TRBJ1-5; D might be TRBD1 (5 bases). The CDR3 is 18 residues long. The V end lost 6 bases, the J end lost 0 bases, and 21 bases lay between the germline ends. CDR3 in amino acids: CASRSSTRTSYSNQPQHF. Written as DNA, the CDR3 is TGTGCCAGCAGATCCTCCACCCGGACAAGTTATAGCAATCAGCCCCAGCATTTT.

This clonotype has a count of ten or more. The chain carries TRBV6-5 and TRBJ1-1, with a tentative D call TRBD1 (6 bases). With 4 bases removed from V and 2 bases from J, the gap between germline ends came to 14 bases. Germline V gene sequence: CDR1 MNHEY, CDR2 SVGAGI. The CDR3 has 15 amino acids. The CDR3 nucleotides are TGTGCCAGCAGTTTCGATCGGACAGCAAACACTGAAGCTTTCTTT. The encoded protein is CASSFDRTANTEAFF.

This clonotype was counted ten times or more. The chain carries TRBV7-9 and TRBJ1-6, with TRBD1 as a possible D gene (6 bases). The CDR3 is made up of 14 amino acids. From germline, CDR1 is SEHNR and CDR2 FQNEAQ (reference sequence). Deletions cut 2 bases from V and 7 bases from J, with 9 bases between. The CDR3 DNA sequence: TGTGCCAGCAGCTTAAGACAGGAGAATTCACCCCTCCACTTT. Its protein product is CASSLRQENSPLHF.

The chain employs TRBV6-1 and TRBJ1-1, with D uncertain. The germline V gene has CDR1 MNHNS and CDR2 SASEGT. Trimming left V 10 bases short and J 1 base short, with 10 bases between. This CDR3 contains 12 residues. The CDR3 loop reads CATSRPNTEAFF. CDR3 DNA: TGTGCCACGTCAAGGCCGAACACTGAAGCTTTCTTT.

CDR3: CASSPGHNYGYTF. For the CDR3, the DNA is TGTGCCAGCAGCCCTGGCCATAACTATGGCTACACCTTC. The chain joins TRBV7-2 to TRBJ1-2; D call uncertain. The germline CDR1 and CDR2 sequences are SGHTA and FQGNSA. V lost 5 bases and J lost 1, with 8 bases in between. The CDR3 consists of 13 residues. Looking up the rest from reference TRBV7-2 and TRBJ1-2 gives the full variable domain: GAGVSQSPSNKVTEKGKDVELRCDPISGHTALYWYRQSLGQGLEFLIYFQGNSAPDKSGLPSDRFSAERTGGSVSTLTIQRTQQEDSAVYLCASSPGHNYGYTFGSGTRLTVV.

The chain joins TRBV7-4 to TRBJ1-1, with D maybe TRBD1 (5 bases). Looked up from germline, CDR1 is SGHVT and CDR2 is SQSDAQ. This CDR3 comprises 15 residues. With 2 bases removed from V and 6 bases from J, the gap between germline ends came to 16 bases. The CDR3 region is CASSLLKGRDPEAFF. The CDR3 DNA reads as TGTGCCAGCAGCTTATTGAAGGGTAGGGACCCTGAAGCTTTCTTT.

There are many counts of this clonotype. The chain recombines TRBV4-1 with TRBJ1-1; D not resolved. The CDR3 is 18 amino acids. Germline V CDR1 and CDR2: MGHRA, YSYEKL. V lost 1 base and J lost 1, with 19 bases in between. The CDR3 DNA sequence: TGCGCCAGCAGCCAAGCCCCAGGAAGGGAGGCCACGAACACTGAAGCTTTCTTT. It specifies CASSQAPGREATNTEAFF.

This clonotype was seen at least ten times. V and J are TRBV7-9 and TRBJ2-7; D gene ambiguous. V was pared by 1 base and J by 2 bases, with 9 bases between. The CDR3 runs 14 residues. Germline CDR1 is SEHNR and CDR2 is FQNEAQ (reference sequence). The chain's CDR3 is CASSLVSQTYEQYF. The CDR3 DNA sequence: TGTGCCAGCAGCTTAGTTAGCCAAACCTACGAGCAGTACTTC.

This clonotype was found many times. Here the CDR3 DNA reads TGCGCCAGCAGCCAAGGACCCCTTCGGACTGAAGCTTTCTTT. Translation: CASSQGPLRTEAFF. The chain carries TRBV4-1 and TRBJ1-1, with D hard to call. Germline lookup yields CDR1 MGHRA and CDR2 YSYEKL. The CDR3 length is 14 residues. Trimming removed 1 base at V and 5 bases at J, with 11 bases between.